This TCR beta chain was found in a study of CD8 T cells in ankylosing spondylitis. Study-wide findings and caveats: A TCR beta motif made of 7 to 9 highly homologous variants seemed typical of ankylosing spondylitis blood. A CD8+ phenotype characterized the disease-linked clones, which were relatively rare in peripheral blood. Prior work had noted some motif variants in reactive arthritis blood and synovial fluid.

The CDR3 is 14 amino acids. Trimming took off 5 bases at V and 0 bases at J, with 10 bases between the two ends. In germline, CDR1 is SGHTA, CDR2 FQGTGA. A quantitative 5'-RACE method, one with molecular barcodes, was used to make TCR beta libraries. TCRdb reprocessed the 5' RACE reads with MiXCR, giving one entry per CDR3 protein. In the table there are 350,000 or so distinct CDR3 sequences, roughly 8% of which are singletons. This clonotype was seen only a few times. As yet, its antigen is unknown. Sequencing was carried out using blood, either unsorted or a sorted T cell fraction (not recorded which). This sequence was found in a male donor with ankylosing spondylitis. The V and J genes are TRBV7-3 and TRBJ2-5, with D unresolved. CDR3 residues: CASSTAPDQETQYF. In DNA form, the CDR3 reads TGTGCCAGCAGCACCGCGCCGGACCAAGAGACCCAGTACTTC. Filled out from reference TRBV7-3 and TRBJ2-5, the complete variable domain reads GAGVSQTPSNKVTEKGKYVELRCDPISGHTALYWYRQSLGQGPEFLIYFQGTGAADDSGLPNDRFFAVRPEGSVSTLKIQRTERGDSAVYLCASSTAPDQETQYFGPGTRLLVL.